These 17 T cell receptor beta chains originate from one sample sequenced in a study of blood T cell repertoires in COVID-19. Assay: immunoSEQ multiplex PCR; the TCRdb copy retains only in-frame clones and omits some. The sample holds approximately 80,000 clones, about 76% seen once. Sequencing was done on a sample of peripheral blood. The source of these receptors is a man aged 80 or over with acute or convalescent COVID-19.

The CDR3 DNA follows: TGTGCCAGCACCTTCCCCGCTAGCGGGAGTACGGACATTCAGTACTTC. Its protein product is CASTFPASGSTDIQYF. V gene TRBV6-6 combines with J gene TRBJ2-4; TRBD2 aligns across 10 bases. With V trimmed by 7 bases and J by 8 bases, 14 bases remained unmatched. From germline, CDR1 is MNHNY and CDR2 SVGAGI (reference sequence). The CDR3 has 16 residues.

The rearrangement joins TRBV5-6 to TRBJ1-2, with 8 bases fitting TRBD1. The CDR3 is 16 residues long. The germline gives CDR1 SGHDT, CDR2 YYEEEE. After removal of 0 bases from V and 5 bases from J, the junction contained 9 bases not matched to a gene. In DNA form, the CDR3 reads TGTGCCAGCAGCTTGGCGCAGGGGGCGCGAGGGTATGGCTACACCTTC. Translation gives CASSLAQGARGYGYTF. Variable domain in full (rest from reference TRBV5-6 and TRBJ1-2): DAGVTQSPTHLIKTRGQQVTLRCSPKSGHDTVSWYQQALGQGPQFIFQYYEEEERQRGNFPDRFSGHQFPNYSSELNVNALLLGDSALYLCASSLAQGARGYGYTFGSGTRLTVV.

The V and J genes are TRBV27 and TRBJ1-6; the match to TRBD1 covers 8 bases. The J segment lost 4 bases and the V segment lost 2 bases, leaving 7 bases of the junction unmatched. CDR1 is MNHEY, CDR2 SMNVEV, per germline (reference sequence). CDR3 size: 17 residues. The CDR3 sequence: CASSLSPRGPYNSPLHF. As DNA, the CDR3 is TGTGCCAGCAGTTTAAGTCCCAGGGGGCCGTATAATTCACCCCTCCACTTT.

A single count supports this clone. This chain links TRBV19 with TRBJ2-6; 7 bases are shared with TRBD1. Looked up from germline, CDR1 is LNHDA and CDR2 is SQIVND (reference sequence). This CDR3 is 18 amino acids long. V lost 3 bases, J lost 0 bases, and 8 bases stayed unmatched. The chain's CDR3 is CASSMAGGSSSGANVLTF. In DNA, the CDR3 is TGTGCCAGTAGTATGGCAGGGGGATCCTCCTCTGGGGCCAACGTCCTGACTTTC.

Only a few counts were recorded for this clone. CDR3 DNA sequence: TGTGCCAGTAGCGGAATGAACACTGAAGCTTTCTTT. It specifies CASSGMNTEAFF. This chain joins TRBV28 and TRBJ1-1; no clear D gene. The CDR3 covers 12 residues. Germline lookup yields CDR1 MDHEN and CDR2 SYDVKM. The V gene lost 9 bases and the J gene lost 0 bases, with 8 bases spanning the gap.

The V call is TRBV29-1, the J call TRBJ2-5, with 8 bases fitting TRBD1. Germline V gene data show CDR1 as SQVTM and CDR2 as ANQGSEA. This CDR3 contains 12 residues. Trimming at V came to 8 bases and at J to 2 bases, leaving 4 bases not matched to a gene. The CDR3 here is CSSRQGQETQYF. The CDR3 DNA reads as TGCAGCTCCCGACAGGGGCAAGAGACCCAGTACTTC.

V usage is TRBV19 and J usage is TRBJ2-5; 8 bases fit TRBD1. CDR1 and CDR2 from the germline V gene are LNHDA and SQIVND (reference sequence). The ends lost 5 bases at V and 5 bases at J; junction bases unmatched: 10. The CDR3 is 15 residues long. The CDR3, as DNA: TGTGCCAGTAGTGTCCTGACAGGGGAAAGCGAGACCCAGTACTTC. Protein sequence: CASSVLTGESETQYF.

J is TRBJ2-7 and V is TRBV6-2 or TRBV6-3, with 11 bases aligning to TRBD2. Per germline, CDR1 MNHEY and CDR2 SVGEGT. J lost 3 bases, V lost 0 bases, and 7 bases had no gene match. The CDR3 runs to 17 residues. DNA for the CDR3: TGTGCCAGCAGTTACTCCTTAGCGGGAGGGCCGATCTACGAGCAGTACTTC. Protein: CASSYSLAGGPIYEQYF.

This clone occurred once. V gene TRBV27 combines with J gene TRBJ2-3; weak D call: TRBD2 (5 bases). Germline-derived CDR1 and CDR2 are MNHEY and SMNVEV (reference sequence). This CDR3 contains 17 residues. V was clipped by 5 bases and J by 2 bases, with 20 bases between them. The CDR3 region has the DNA TGTGCCAGCAGTCCATGGGCCTACGCGAGGGCCACAGATACGCAGTATTTT. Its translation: CASSPWAYARATDTQYF.

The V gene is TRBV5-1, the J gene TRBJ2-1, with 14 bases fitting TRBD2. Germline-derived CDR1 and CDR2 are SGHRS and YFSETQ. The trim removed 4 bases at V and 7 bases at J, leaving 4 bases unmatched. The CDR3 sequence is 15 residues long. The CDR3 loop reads CASSPWTSGGNEQFF. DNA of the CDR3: TGCGCCAGCAGCCCTTGGACTAGCGGGGGGAATGAGCAGTTCTTC.

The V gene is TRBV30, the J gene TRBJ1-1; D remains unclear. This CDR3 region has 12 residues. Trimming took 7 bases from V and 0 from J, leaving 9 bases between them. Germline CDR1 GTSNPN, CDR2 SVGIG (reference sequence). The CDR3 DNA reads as TGTGCCTTGACACCAATGAACACTGAAGCTTTCTTT. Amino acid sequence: CALTPMNTEAFF.

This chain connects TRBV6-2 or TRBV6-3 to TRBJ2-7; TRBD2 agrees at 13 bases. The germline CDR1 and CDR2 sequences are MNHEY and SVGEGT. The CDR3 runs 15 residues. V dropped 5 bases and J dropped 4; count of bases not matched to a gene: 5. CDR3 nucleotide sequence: TGTGCCAGCAGTCCCTGGACTAGCGGGAGTTACGAGCAGTACTTC. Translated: CASSPWTSGSYEQYF.

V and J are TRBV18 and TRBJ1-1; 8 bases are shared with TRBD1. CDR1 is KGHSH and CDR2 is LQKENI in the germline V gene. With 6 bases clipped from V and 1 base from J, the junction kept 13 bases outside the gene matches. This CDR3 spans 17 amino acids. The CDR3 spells CASSPILPGQANTEAFF. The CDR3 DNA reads TGTGCCAGCTCCCCTATTCTTCCGGGACAGGCGAACACTGAAGCTTTCTTT.

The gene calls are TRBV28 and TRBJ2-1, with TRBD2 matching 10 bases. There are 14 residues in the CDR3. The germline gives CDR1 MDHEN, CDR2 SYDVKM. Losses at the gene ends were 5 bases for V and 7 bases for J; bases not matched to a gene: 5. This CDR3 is CASSLAGETNEQFF. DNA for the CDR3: TGTGCCAGCAGTCTAGCGGGGGAAACTAATGAGCAGTTCTTC.

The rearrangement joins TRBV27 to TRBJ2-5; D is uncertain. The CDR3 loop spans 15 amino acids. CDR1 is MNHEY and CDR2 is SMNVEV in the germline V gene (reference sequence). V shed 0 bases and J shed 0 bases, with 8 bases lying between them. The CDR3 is CASSLSRNYQETQYF. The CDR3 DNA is TGTGCCAGCAGTTTATCCAGGAACTACCAAGAGACCCAGTACTTC.

CDR3 in amino acids: CASRQTGNQPQHF. For the CDR3, the DNA is TGTGCCAGCAGGCAGACAGGTAATCAGCCCCAGCATTTT. The chain links TRBV28 to TRBJ1-5; TRBD1 might be the D (6 bases). The CDR3 covers 13 residues. Per germline, CDR1 MDHEN and CDR2 SYDVKM. V was shortened by 6 bases and J by 4 bases, with 10 bases between the two germline ends. Full variable domain (remainder filled in from reference TRBV28 and TRBJ1-5): DVKVTQSSRYLVKRTGEKVFLECVQDMDHENMFWYRQDPGLGLRLIYFSYDVKMKEKGDIPEGYSVSREKKERFSLILESASTNQTSMYLCASRQTGNQPQHFGDGTRLSIL.

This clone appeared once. The CDR3 region is CASSSRTSGRGPGELFF. The CDR3 DNA reads TGTGCCAGCAGCTCGAGGACTAGCGGGAGGGGGCCCGGGGAGCTGTTTTTT. The chain links TRBV5-4 to TRBJ2-2; 15 nucleotides match TRBD2. J gave up 6 bases and V 3 bases, and 6 bases lay outside the gene matches. CDR1 is SGHNT, CDR2 YYREEE, per germline (reference sequence). CDR3 length: 17 amino acids.